The clone carrying this T cell receptor beta chain was seen repeatedly, ten times or more. Its antigen is undetermined. This sample stems from a study of human T cells and chemical hapten exposure. Turning to the study itself: The sensitizing agent was 2% DPC, placed on about 2 cm by about 2 cm of upper inner arm skin. Study conclusions and caveats: PT1 expanded TCR counts and patch test score correlated positively. Significantly more large CDR3 similarity clusters were formed by expanded TCRs than by controls.

Described time point: pre-sensitization, week 0. Treatment specified: therapeutic diphenylcyclopropenone sensitization with weekly scalp DPC. Blood sampling preceded each patch test application. TCRdb re-derived calls from the RACE reads in MiXCR, one entry per CDR3 protein. Here the sample spans about 300,000 distinct CDR3 sequences, roughly 6% being singletons. This CDR3 is 13 amino acids long. J was trimmed by 4 bases and V by 4 bases; bases with no gene match: 4. Germline CDR1 SGHTA, CDR2 FQGNSA. Material: whole blood, obtained in connection with sensitization to the hapten diphenylcyclopropenone (DPC). J is TRBJ2-7 and V is TRBV7-2, with 7 bases that match TRBD1. This TCR derives from a woman between 18 and 29 years old with alopecia areata. Some clones in this sample may be carry-over from other donors' samples. CDR3 sequence (DNA): TGTGCCAGCAGCTCGACGACAGGGTACGAGCAGTACTTC. Protein product: CASSSTTGYEQYF.